Below, 28 T cell receptor beta chains from the same sample are listed, as sequenced in a study of T cell responses to AZD1222 COVID-19 vaccine. Libraries were prepared by immunoSEQ multiplex PCR; TCRdb keeps only in-frame clonotypes and omits some of them. The table has 95,000 to 100,000 clones, roughly 84% seen once; the top ten hold about 14%. This sample comprised peripheral blood, obtained 28 days after the second AZD1222 dose. The receptors stem from an adult who received the AZD1222 COVID-19 vaccine.

V is TRBV6-6 and J is TRBJ1-2, with D possibly matching TRBD1 (6 bases). The CDR3 covers 15 residues. Germline loops: CDR1 MNHNY, CDR2 SVGAGI (reference sequence). The V gene lost 2 bases and the J gene lost 6 bases, with 16 bases spanning the gap. In DNA, the CDR3 is TGTGCCAGCAGTTACGGTATGGGGGCGTACGATGGCTACACCTTC. Amino acids: CASSYGMGAYDGYTF.

The rearrangement links TRBV5-4 to TRBJ1-2; D is unresolved. Germline CDR1 and CDR2: SGHNT and YYREEE (reference sequence). The CDR3 extends over 15 amino acids. V shed 4 bases and J shed 8 bases, with 21 bases lying between them. Written as DNA, the CDR3 is TGTGCCAGCAGCCATAGGCACAGCGGTCTATACGGCTACACCTTC. Protein: CASSHRHSGLYGYTF.

The J gene is TRBJ2-7, the V gene TRBV7-9, with D possibly TRBD1 on 6 matching bases. The length of the CDR3 is 14 residues. Trimming cost V 5 bases and J 0 bases, with 11 bases left between them. Germline assignment: CDR1 SEHNR and CDR2 FQNEAQ (reference sequence). CDR3 residues: CASSVTGNSYEQYF. CDR3 bases: TGTGCCAGCAGCGTGACAGGAAACTCCTACGAGCAGTACTTC.

In DNA, the CDR3 is TGTGCCAGTAAAGAGGGGACCACTATCCAAATGTTCTTC. It is translated as CASKEGTTIQMFF. V and J are TRBV19 and TRBJ2-1; the D gene could be TRBD1 or TRBD2 (5 bases each). In germline, CDR1 is LNHDA, CDR2 SQIVND (reference sequence). Trimming took 7 bases from V and 15 from J, leaving 22 bases between them. The CDR3 spans 13 residues.

This clone occurred once. The chain employs TRBV5-1 and TRBJ2-3; D is ambiguous. Trimming pared 2 bases from V and 4 bases from J, leaving 14 bases between. CDR3 length equals 15 residues. Per the germline V gene, CDR1 is SGHRS and CDR2 is YFSETQ. The CDR3 loop reads CASSLNVGSADTQYF. The DNA for the CDR3 is TGCGCCAGCAGCTTAAATGTGGGTTCCGCAGATACGCAGTATTTT.

CDR3 sequence: CASSFTGREVGTDTQYF. The CDR3 region has the DNA TGTGCCAGCAGCTTCACAGGGCGGGAGGTCGGCACAGATACGCAGTATTTT. V and J are TRBV7-3 and TRBJ2-3, with 8 bases matching TRBD2. V shed 3 bases, J shed 1 base, and the junction held 9 bases outside the gene matches. The CDR3 covers 17 residues. Germline V CDR1 and CDR2: SGHTA, FQGTGA.

This rearrangement joins TRBV19 to TRBJ2-7; 7 bases align to TRBD2. CDR1 LNHDA and CDR2 SQIVND come from the germline V gene (reference sequence). Trimming took 7 bases from V and 1 from J; bases not matched to a gene: 10. This CDR3 comprises 15 residues. CDR3 region: CASMERAGASYEQYF. The CDR3 DNA sequence: TGTGCCAGTATGGAACGGGCGGGAGCGTCCTACGAGCAGTACTTC.

V usage is TRBV6-1 and J usage is TRBJ2-2; D possibly corresponds to TRBD1 (6 bases). Between the trimmed V and J ends, which lost 3 bases and 6 bases, there was a span of 14 bases. Germline loops: CDR1 MNHNS, CDR2 SASEGT. CDR3 length: 15 amino acids. The CDR3 DNA reads as TGTGCCAGCAGTGAGCAGGGGCGCGTGTCCGGGGAGCTGTTTTTT. This codes for CASSEQGRVSGELFF.

The chain carries TRBV12-5 and TRBJ2-1, with 7 bases matching TRBD2. CDR1 and CDR2 from the germline V gene are LGHNT and FRNRAP. J gave up 8 bases and V 3 bases, and 1 base lay outside the gene matches. This CDR3 is 12 amino acids long. DNA for the CDR3: TGTGCTAGTGGTTTAGGGAGGGATGAGCAGTTCTTC. Amino acids: CASGLGRDEQFF. Full variable domain (missing parts from reference TRBV12-5 and TRBJ2-1): DARVTQTPRHKVTEMGQEVTMRCQPILGHNTVFWYRQTMMQGLELLAYFRNRAPLDDSGMPKDRFSAEMPDATLATLKIQPSEPRDSAVYFCASGLGRDEQFFGPGTRLTVL.

The gene calls are TRBV27 and TRBJ2-7; TRBD2 might be the D (6 bases). Per germline, CDR1 MNHEY and CDR2 SMNVEV (reference sequence). The V and J ends lost 5 bases and 3 bases respectively, with 17 bases between them. This CDR3 spans 15 amino acids. CDR3 nucleotides: TGTGCCAGCAGTCTTACTGCGGGACCAAACTACGAGCAGTACTTC. It translates to CASSLTAGPNYEQYF.

V is TRBV12-3 or TRBV12-4 and J is TRBJ1-2, with TRBD1 as a possible D gene (5 bases). Trimming took off 6 bases at V and 8 bases at J, with 16 bases between the two ends. The CDR3 is made up of 13 amino acids. The CDR3 bases are TGTGCCAGCAGCAGACAGTTAGAGGGAGGCTACACCTTC. This gives the protein CASSRQLEGGYTF.

The chain combines TRBV18 with TRBJ2-7; the D gene is possibly TRBD2 (6 bases). This CDR3 spans 14 amino acids. V gave up 3 bases and J gave up 4 bases, with 13 bases separating them. Germline-derived CDR1 and CDR2 are KGHSH and LQKENI. The CDR3 sequence: CASSPRTGEYEQYF. CDR3 sequence (DNA): TGTGCCAGCTCACCCCGGACGGGAGAGTACGAGCAGTACTTC.

This clone has a handful of counts. This chain uses TRBV11-3 with TRBJ1-4; D gene unclear. Trimming stripped 5 bases from V and 7 bases from J, with 11 bases between. The CDR3 covers 13 residues. CDR1 SGHNT and CDR2 YENEEA come from the germline V gene. For the CDR3, the DNA is TGTGCCAGCAGCCCACAAGACGGTGAAAAACTGTTTTTT. This gives the protein CASSPQDGEKLFF.

The chain couples TRBV7-3 to TRBJ2-1, with D perhaps matching TRBD2 (6 bases). This CDR3 spans 14 amino acids. In germline, CDR1 is SGHTA, CDR2 FQGTGA. Deletions cut 2 bases from V and 2 bases from J, with 7 bases between. CDR3 amino acids: CASSLGGTYNEQFF. The CDR3 bases are TGTGCCAGCAGCTTAGGAGGGACCTACAATGAGCAGTTCTTC.

This chain links TRBV6-5 with TRBJ2-1; D uncertain. Trimming took 8 bases from V and 0 from J, leaving 11 bases between them. In germline, CDR1 is MNHEY, CDR2 SVGAGI. The CDR3 is 14 residues long. The CDR3 region is CASGPRLSYNEQFF. The CDR3, as DNA: TGTGCCAGCGGGCCTAGGCTCTCCTACAATGAGCAGTTCTTC.

The chain uses TRBV5-6 and TRBJ1-5, with D perhaps matching TRBD1 (5 bases). Trimming cost V 0 bases and J 6 bases, with 13 bases left between them. The CDR3 length is 15 residues. From germline, CDR1 is SGHDT and CDR2 YYEEEE. The DNA for the CDR3 is TGTGCCAGCAGCTTGGGGAGCAGGGTGAGTCAGCCCCAGCATTTT. It codes for CASSLGSRVSQPQHF.

Regarding this clone: A read error may produce the germline difference seen at one junction end. The chain is built from TRBV28 and TRBJ1-4; TRBD1 might be the D (5 bases). The CDR3 runs to 18 residues. Germline V CDR1 and CDR2: MDHEN, SYDVKM. The CDR3 nucleotides are TGCCTGTACGATAGGGGTCTACACCTGGGGACAACTAATGAAAAACTGTTTTTT. Its translation is CLYDRGLHLGTTNEKLFF.

CDR3 region: CASSQGLAGGNEQYF. For the CDR3, the DNA is TGTGCCAGCAGCCAAGGACTAGCGGGGGGCAACGAGCAGTACTTC. J is TRBJ2-7 and V is TRBV7-6; 14 nucleotides match TRBD2. Germline CDR1 reads SGHVS; CDR2 reads FNYEAQ. The CDR3 length is 15 residues. J lost 5 bases, V lost 5 bases, and 5 bases had no gene match.

The chain has TRBV12-3 or TRBV12-4 and TRBJ1-2; TRBD1 is a possible D gene (5 bases). V shed 10 bases and J shed 0 bases, with 12 bases lying between them. This CDR3 region has 13 residues. CDR3 protein: CATQGITNYGYTF. Here the CDR3 DNA reads TGTGCCACCCAGGGAATAACTAACTATGGCTACACCTTC.

The CDR3 sequence: CATSPSTANQPQHF. CDR3 nucleotides: TGTGCCACCAGTCCTTCGACCGCGAATCAGCCCCAGCATTTT. The chain couples TRBV24-1 to TRBJ1-5; D not resolved. Trimming shortened V by 6 bases and J by 4 bases, and 12 bases separated the two germline ends. This CDR3 contains 14 residues. Germline V CDR1 and CDR2: KGHDR, SFDVKD.

The genes are TRBV2 and TRBJ2-7; 8 bases match TRBD1. With V trimmed by 4 bases and J by 0 bases, 2 bases remained unmatched. This CDR3 is 14 amino acids long. Germline CDR1 reads SNHLY; CDR2 reads FYNNEI. In nucleotides, the CDR3 is TGTGCCAGCAGTGGACAGGGGAACTCCTACGAGCAGTACTTC. It translates to CASSGQGNSYEQYF.

The chain has TRBV5-1 and TRBJ2-3, with D perhaps TRBD1 (6 bases). The CDR3 totals 15 residues. Between the trimmed V and J ends, which lost 3 bases and 4 bases, there was a span of 15 bases. Germline V lookup: CDR1 SGHRS, CDR2 YFSETQ. The CDR3 sequence: CASSSQGSTADTQYF. The CDR3 nucleotides are TGCGCCAGCAGCTCGCAGGGGTCCACGGCAGATACGCAGTATTTT. The whole variable domain, filled in from reference TRBV5-1 and TRBJ2-3, reads KAGVTQTPRYLIKTRGQQVTLSCSPISGHRSVSWYQQTPGQGLQFLFEYFSETQRNKGNFPGRFSGRQFSNSRSEMNVSTLELGDSALYLCASSSQGSTADTQYFGPGTRLTVL.

V usage is TRBV2 and J usage is TRBJ1-5; perhaps TRBD1 as D (5 bases). V was cut by 0 bases and J by 6 bases, with 12 bases left in between. Per germline, CDR1 SNHLY and CDR2 FYNNEI. The CDR3 covers 15 residues. The CDR3 protein is CASSEATAWSQPQHF. The CDR3 coding sequence is TGTGCCAGCAGTGAAGCGACAGCGTGGAGTCAGCCCCAGCATTTT.

This clone was counted a single time. CDR3 in amino acids: CASSDGQGFSYGYTF. CDR3 sequence (DNA): TGCGCCAGCAGCGACGGACAGGGATTCAGCTATGGCTACACCTTC. The rearrangement links TRBV5-1 to TRBJ1-2, with TRBD1 identical over 8 bases. The CDR3 spans 15 residues. J lost 4 bases, V lost 4 bases, and 9 bases had no gene match. Germline CDR1 is SGHRS and CDR2 is YFSETQ.

The chain is built from TRBV2 and TRBJ1-4; unclear D gene. The CDR3 is 14 residues long. Per germline, CDR1 SNHLY and CDR2 FYNNEI. Trimming took 8 bases from V and 3 from J, leaving 13 bases between them. CDR3: CASRGSYSNEKLFF. DNA for the CDR3: TGTGCCAGCCGTGGGTCCTACTCTAATGAAAAACTGTTTTTT.

V and J are TRBV28 and TRBJ1-2; D is perhaps TRBD1 (5 bases). The CDR3 covers 15 residues. The V gene's germline CDR1 is MDHEN and CDR2 SYDVKM. V was shortened by 7 bases and J by 8 bases, with 23 bases between the two germline ends. The CDR3 DNA follows: TGTGCCAGCACCCCGGGGTACCGTGGGGGGGAAGGCTACACCTTC. Translation gives CASTPGYRGGEGYTF.

The rearrangement uses TRBV5-1 and TRBJ2-3; D not certain. This CDR3 has 16 residues. Germline values: CDR1 SGHRS, CDR2 YFSETQ. V was pared by 4 bases and J by 6 bases, with 21 bases between. The CDR3 loop reads CASSLVSTPGFDTQYF. As DNA, the CDR3 is TGCGCCAGCAGCCTTGTATCCACCCCCGGGTTCGATACGCAGTATTTT.

This chain links TRBV12-3 or TRBV12-4 with TRBJ1-5, with D maybe TRBD1 (6 bases). Trimming pared 7 bases from V and 5 bases from J, leaving 12 bases between. This CDR3 region has 13 residues. The CDR3 is CASNRDKYQPQHF. Written as DNA, the CDR3 is TGTGCCAGCAACCGGGACAAATATCAGCCCCAGCATTTT.